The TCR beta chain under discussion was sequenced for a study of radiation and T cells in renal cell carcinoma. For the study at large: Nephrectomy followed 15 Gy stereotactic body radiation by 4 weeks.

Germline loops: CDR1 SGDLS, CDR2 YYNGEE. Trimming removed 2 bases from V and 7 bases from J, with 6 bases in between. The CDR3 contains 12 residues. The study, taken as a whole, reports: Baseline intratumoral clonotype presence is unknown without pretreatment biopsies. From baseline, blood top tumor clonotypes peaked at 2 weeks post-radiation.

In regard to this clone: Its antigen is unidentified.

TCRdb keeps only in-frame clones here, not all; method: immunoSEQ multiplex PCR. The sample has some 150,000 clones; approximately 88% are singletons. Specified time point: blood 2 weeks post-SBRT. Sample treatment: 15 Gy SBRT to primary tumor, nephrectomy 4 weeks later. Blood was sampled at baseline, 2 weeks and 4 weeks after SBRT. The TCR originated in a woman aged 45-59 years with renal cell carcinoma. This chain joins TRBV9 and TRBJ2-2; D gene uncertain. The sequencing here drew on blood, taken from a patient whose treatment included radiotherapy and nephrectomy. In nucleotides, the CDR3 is TGTGCCAGCAGCGTGATCAACGGGGAGCTGTTTTTT. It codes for CASSVINGELFF.